The entry below describes one T cell receptor beta chain. No antigen is known for it. CDR3 length equals 16 residues. The germline V gene encodes CDR1 LGHNA and CDR2 YSLEER. Trimming left V 4 bases short and J 1 base short, with 13 bases between. These data are taken from a study of human T cells and chemical hapten exposure. Across the whole study: Yields of TCR per sample differed, chiefly owing to small differences in pooled library volume.

TCRdb recomputed calls from the RACE reads with MiXCR, one row per CDR3 protein. The table records fewer than 500,000 distinct CDR3 sequences, roughly 4.8% of them present only once. General study points: Expanded TCRs formed significantly more large CDR3 similarity clusters than controls. High-frequency TCRs, those above 1 in 1000, stayed the same after DPC sensitization.

As to time point: patch test 1, 2 weeks after DPC sensitization. Sample treatment: therapeutic diphenylcyclopropenone sensitization with weekly scalp DPC. This specimen was whole blood, taken in connection with sensitization to the hapten diphenylcyclopropenone (DPC). V and J are TRBV4-3 and TRBJ1-4; a weak D match, TRBD1 (5 bases). The TCR originated in a woman between 45 and 60 years old with alopecia areata. Some clones in this sample may be carry-over from other donors' samples. The CDR3: CASSPRERGTNEKLFF. The CDR3 bases are TGCGCCAGCAGCCCAAGAGAGAGGGGAACTAATGAAAAACTGTTTTTT.